The present T cell receptor beta chain was sequenced within a study of tumor and adjacent non-tumor tissue in lung cancer. Study as a whole: About 4.17 million productive TCRbeta reads were obtained per sample on average.

The template was RNA from unsorted bulk tissue. Germline assignment: CDR1 SQVTM and CDR2 ANQGSEA. There are 15 residues in the CDR3. For this clonotype: A junction end diverges from the germline sequence, so it may reflect a read error.

Three rounds of nested PCR, following a modified ARM-PCR protocol, produced the TCRbeta library. TCRdb reprocessed the multiplex PCR reads via MiXCR and lists one record per CDR3 protein. The profile covers 100,000 to 150,000 distinct CDR3 sequences, with approximately 71% appearing a single time and over 10% taken by the ten largest. Sample: lung tumor tissue. The chain carries TRBV29-1 and TRBJ2-3; D gene ambiguous. The receptor was isolated from a young man with non-small cell lung cancer. The CDR3 reads CNVEGPQWATDTQYF. CDR3 DNA sequence: TGCAACGTTGAAGGACCCCAGTGGGCCACAGATACGCAGTATTTT.